Following are 26 T cell receptor beta chains from one sample sequenced in a study of blood T cell repertoires in COVID-19. Profiled with immunoSEQ multiplex PCR; TCRdb holds only in-frame clones, not every one. The sample contains fewer than 400,000 clones, 80% to 90% of which appear only once. The sequencing sample was made of peripheral blood. The source is a man in his thirties or forties with active or convalescent COVID-19.

The J gene is TRBJ2-3, the V gene TRBV4-1; D gene uncertain. Germline CDR1 MGHRA, CDR2 YSYEKL. CDR3 size: 16 residues. V shed 3 bases and J shed 2 bases, with 15 bases lying between them. CDR3 nucleotide sequence: TGCGCCAGCAGCCACCCTAAACGAACTAACACAGATACGCAGTATTTT. Protein product: CASSHPKRTNTDTQYF.

The genes are TRBV19 and TRBJ1-5, with D unclear. CDR1 and CDR2 (germline): LNHDA, SQIVND (reference sequence). V lost 6 bases, J lost 1 base, and 10 bases lay in between. This CDR3 comprises 14 residues. The CDR3 bases are TGTGCCAGTAGGGGAGTGGGGAGCAATCAGCCCCAGCATTTT. It specifies CASRGVGSNQPQHF.

This chain links TRBV25-1 with TRBJ2-1; possibly TRBD2 for D (5 bases). Germline assignment: CDR1 MGHDK and CDR2 SYGVNS. Deletions cut 3 bases from V and 4 bases from J, with 13 bases between. The CDR3 spans 15 residues. This CDR3 reads CASSDGLFGYNEQFF. For the CDR3, the DNA is TGTGCCAGCAGTGATGGACTTTTCGGGTACAATGAGCAGTTCTTC.

DNA of the CDR3: TGTGCCAGCAGCTACGCGGCGAACACTGAAGCTTTCTTT. Its translation: CASSYAANTEAFF. The genes are TRBV7-3 and TRBJ1-1; D uncertain. V gave up 4 bases and J gave up 1 base, with 7 bases separating them. Germline V gives CDR1 SGHTA, CDR2 FQGTGA. The CDR3 has 13 amino acids.

This chain uses TRBV7-3 with TRBJ1-1; TRBD1 is a possible D gene (6 bases). Trimming left V 2 bases short and J 0 bases short, with 10 bases between. The CDR3 totals 15 residues. Germline loops: CDR1 SGHTA, CDR2 FQGTGA. The CDR3 protein is CASSLGGTLNTEAFF. In DNA form, the CDR3 reads TGTGCCAGCAGCTTAGGGGGCACCCTGAACACTGAAGCTTTCTTT. Full variable domain (rest looked up from reference TRBV7-3 and TRBJ1-1): GAGVSQTPSNKVTEKGKYVELRCDPISGHTALYWYRQSLGQGPEFLIYFQGTGAADDSGLPNDRFFAVRPEGSVSTLKIQRTERGDSAVYLCASSLGGTLNTEAFFGQGTRLTVV.

CDR3 residues: CASRRTGGTDTQYF. The DNA for the CDR3 is TGTGCCAGCAGGAGGACAGGGGGTACAGATACGCAGTATTTT. J is TRBJ2-3 and V is TRBV2, with 10 positions matching TRBD1. Looked up from germline, CDR1 is SNHLY and CDR2 is FYNNEI. The CDR3 consists of 14 residues. Unmatched junction bases numbered 3, after V lost 6 bases and J lost 3 bases.

A single count supports this clone. V and J are TRBV24-1 and TRBJ1-6; no clear D gene. The germline V gene encodes CDR1 KGHDR and CDR2 SFDVKD. There are 14 residues in the CDR3. Trimming took off 3 bases at V and 4 bases at J, with 6 bases between the two ends. The CDR3 sequence: CATSDNRYNSPLHF. The CDR3 bases are TGTGCCACCAGTGATAATCGTTATAATTCACCCCTCCACTTT.

The chain recombines TRBV4-3 with TRBJ2-7; D is perhaps TRBD2 (6 bases). V lost 3 bases and J 5 bases, leaving 11 bases between the germline ends. Per germline, CDR1 LGHNA and CDR2 YSLEER. The CDR3 is 13 amino acids. The CDR3 sequence: CASSQGIADEQYF. CDR3 nucleotides: TGCGCCAGCAGCCAGGGTATAGCGGACGAGCAGTACTTC.

The chain couples TRBV6-5 to TRBJ1-1; D gene uncertain. With 0 bases removed from V and 8 bases from J, the gap between germline ends came to 10 bases. The germline gives CDR1 MNHEY, CDR2 SVGAGI. The CDR3 contains 13 residues. The CDR3 loop is CASSYSTRAEAFF. The CDR3, as DNA: TGTGCCAGCAGTTACTCGACTAGGGCGGAAGCTTTCTTT.

Note on this clone: An end of the junction differs from the germline gene, which may be a read error. This chain links TRBV9 with TRBJ2-7, with TRBD1 identical over 10 bases. The CDR3 is made up of 18 amino acids. Germline-derived CDR1 and CDR2 are SGDLS and YYNGEE. CDR3 sequence: CASRVGGDDRGPPYEQYF. DNA for the CDR3: TGTGCCAGCCGCGTAGGGGGGGATGACAGGGGGCCACCCTACGAGCAGTACTTC.

The V and J genes are TRBV18 and TRBJ1-2; TRBD1 agrees at 8 bases. This CDR3 comprises 14 residues. Germline lookup yields CDR1 KGHSH and CDR2 LQKENI. Trimming took 6 bases from V and 9 from J; bases not matched to a gene: 12. The CDR3 region has the DNA TGTGCCAGCTCCCCCAACGACAGGGGCCTGCGCTACACCTTC. Encoded protein: CASSPNDRGLRYTF.

This sequence joins TRBV11-2 and TRBJ2-7, with 10 bases fitting TRBD2. This CDR3 region has 15 residues. Germline CDR1 and CDR2: SGHAT and FQNNGV. The V segment lost 3 bases and the J segment 3 bases; nucleotides outside the gene matches: 5. As DNA, the CDR3 is TGTGCCAGCAGCTTGAGACTAGCGGGCCTCTACGAGCAGTACTTC. It translates to CASSLRLAGLYEQYF.

This rearrangement joins TRBV7-2 to TRBJ1-2, with TRBD1 identical over 7 bases. Trimming removed 5 bases from V and 8 bases from J; junction bases left unmatched: 8. The CDR3 loop spans 13 amino acids. CDR1 and CDR2 (germline): SGHTA, FQGNSA. CDR3 nucleotides: TGTGCCAGCAGCGCTCTACAGGGGACGGGCTACACCTTC. This codes for CASSALQGTGYTF.

CDR3 sequence: CASRRTGNQPQHF. The CDR3 DNA follows: TGTGCCAGCAGGAGGACAGGGAATCAGCCCCAGCATTTT. The V call is TRBV12-3 or TRBV12-4, the J call TRBJ1-5; 8 positions match TRBD1. CDR3 length: 13 amino acids. With V trimmed by 6 bases and J by 4 bases, 2 bases remained unmatched.

The chain has TRBV6-2 or TRBV6-3 and TRBJ1-1; D is ambiguous. From germline, CDR1 is MNHEY and CDR2 SVGEGT. The CDR3 runs 11 residues. V was cut by 2 bases and J by 4 bases, with 2 bases left in between. The CDR3 region is CASSYRTEAFF. The CDR3 DNA reads as TGTGCCAGCAGTTACCGCACTGAAGCTTTCTTT.

The chain couples TRBV28 to TRBJ2-7; D may be TRBD2 (6 bases). V shed 8 bases and J shed 0 bases, with 14 bases lying between them. The germline V gene encodes CDR1 MDHEN and CDR2 SYDVKM. CDR3 length equals 14 residues. Written as DNA, the CDR3 is TGTGCCAGCCGGGACGGGGGAATCTCCTACGAGCAGTACTTC. It codes for CASRDGGISYEQYF.

This clone was recorded a few times. V is TRBV6-6 and J is TRBJ2-1, with 9 positions matching TRBD2. The trim removed 6 bases at V and 4 bases at J, leaving 7 bases unmatched. From germline, CDR1 is MNHNY and CDR2 SVGAGI (reference sequence). The CDR3 runs 15 residues. The CDR3 nucleotides read TGTGCCAGCAGCTATCCTAGCGGGGCTTACAATGAGCAGTTCTTC. Protein product: CASSYPSGAYNEQFF.

This rearrangement joins TRBV7-9 to TRBJ2-7, with a weak D call TRBD2 (6 bases). The CDR3 has 14 amino acids. Germline V lookup: CDR1 SEHNR, CDR2 FQNEAQ (reference sequence). V was clipped by 0 bases and J by 6 bases, with 12 bases between them. The CDR3: CASSLAGGSSEQYF. The DNA for the CDR3 is TGTGCCAGCAGCTTAGCGGGAGGATCGTCCGAGCAGTACTTC.

The genes are TRBV10-3 and TRBJ1-2; TRBD1 is a possible D gene (6 bases). Trimming removed 3 bases from V and 7 bases from J, with 12 bases in between. Germline CDR1 and CDR2: ENHRY and SYGVKD. This CDR3 comprises 13 residues. CDR3: CAISEQGLGGYTF. Here the CDR3 DNA reads TGTGCCATCAGTGAACAGGGCTTAGGTGGCTACACCTTC.

This rearrangement joins TRBV25-1 to TRBJ2-5; a weak D match, TRBD1 (6 bases). This CDR3 is built from 14 residues. V lost 5 bases, J lost 5 bases, and 15 bases lay in between. The germline V gene has CDR1 MGHDK and CDR2 SYGVNS. CDR3 in DNA: TGTGCCAGCAGTCGGACAGAAGTCAAGGAGACCCAGTACTTC. Amino acid sequence: CASSRTEVKETQYF.

The chain couples TRBV18 to TRBJ1-3; the D gene is possibly TRBD1 (5 bases). The V gene lost 8 bases and the J gene lost 0 bases, with 17 bases spanning the gap. This CDR3 contains 16 residues. Germline V lookup: CDR1 KGHSH, CDR2 LQKENI. The CDR3 reads CASTYTRQSSGNTIYF. The CDR3 region has the DNA TGTGCCAGCACATACACACGACAGAGCTCTGGAAACACCATATATTTT.

The rearrangement uses TRBV6-2 or TRBV6-3 and TRBJ2-1, with 7 nucleotides matching TRBD2. The ends lost 4 bases at V and 10 bases at J; junction bases unmatched: 19. The CDR3 consists of 17 residues. Germline CDR1 is MNHEY and CDR2 is SVGEGT. The CDR3 nucleotides are TGTGCCAGCAGTTCCCCTCCTAGCGGACTTCCCCCAGGGGAGCAGTTCTTC. As protein: CASSSPPSGLPPGEQFF.

This chain connects TRBV5-5 to TRBJ1-1; possible D gene TRBD1, 6 bases. V lost 2 bases to trimming and J lost 1 base, with 9 bases between them. The length of the CDR3 is 14 residues. CDR1 SGHKS and CDR2 YYEKEE come from the germline V gene (reference sequence). The DNA of the CDR3 is TGTGCCAGCAGCTTAGGACAGCCGAACACTGAAGCTTTCTTT. Its protein is CASSLGQPNTEAFF.

The chain is built from TRBV6-6 and TRBJ1-1; tentatively, D is TRBD1 (5 bases). This CDR3 has 13 amino acids. Germline V CDR1 and CDR2: MNHNY, SVGAGI (reference sequence). V shed 7 bases and J shed 5 bases, with 14 bases lying between them. The CDR3 nucleotides are TGTGCCAGCATCCGGGGGACGGGGACTGAAGCTTTCTTT. Its translation: CASIRGTGTEAFF.

The rearrangement uses TRBV19 and TRBJ2-7; possibly TRBD1 for D (5 bases). V lost 4 bases and J 8 bases, leaving 18 bases between the germline ends. The CDR3 is 14 residues long. In germline, CDR1 is LNHDA, CDR2 SQIVND (reference sequence). DNA for the CDR3: TGTGCCAGTAGTAGCCTCGGACAAGGCTGGCAGCAGTACTTC. Encoded protein: CASSSLGQGWQQYF.

The CDR3: CASSRGSWEGNTIYF. For the CDR3, the DNA is TGTGCCAGCAGTAGGGGGAGTTGGGAAGGAAACACCATATATTTT. This sequence joins TRBV6-5 and TRBJ1-3; D is perhaps TRBD1 (6 bases). This CDR3 is built from 15 residues. The V end was cut by 5 bases, the J end by 4 bases, with 15 bases between. Germline CDR1 reads MNHEY; CDR2 reads SVGAGI.